This T cell receptor (beta chain) was sequenced during a study of T-cell reconstitution after alpha-beta-depleted transplantation in children. Study-wide findings and caveats: From newly produced T cells came most of the T-cell counts and diversity one year after transplant. Some patients' high day-60 TCRbeta diversity was traced to surviving recipient T cells and thymic progenitors. Alpha-beta T cells about two months after transplant reportedly derived from several hundred expanded graft clones.

The CDR3 has 15 amino acids. The V and J ends lost 0 bases and 8 bases respectively, with 14 bases between them. In germline, CDR1 is SGHRS, CDR2 YFSETQ. Unique molecular identifiers were used to barcode this TCRbeta library. Each CDR3 protein gets one entry after TCRdb re-called the PCR reads with MiXCR. This sample has hundreds of thousands of distinct CDR3 sequences, with roughly 15% found just once. On this clonotype: Its antigen is undetermined.

This rearrangement joins TRBV5-1 to TRBJ2-2, with D perhaps assigned TRBD1 or TRBD2 (5 bases each). This specimen consisted of PBMCs, mostly from graft donor cells, obtained 360 days after TCRalphabeta/CD19-depleted stem cell transplant. The receptor comes from a male patient younger than 18 who had a stem cell transplant for acute lymphoblastic leukemia, so the T cells may come from the graft donor. The chain's CDR3 is CASSLVPGAGGELFF. The DNA of the CDR3 is TGCGCCAGCAGCTTGGTCCCCGGGGCCGGTGGGGAGCTGTTTTTT.